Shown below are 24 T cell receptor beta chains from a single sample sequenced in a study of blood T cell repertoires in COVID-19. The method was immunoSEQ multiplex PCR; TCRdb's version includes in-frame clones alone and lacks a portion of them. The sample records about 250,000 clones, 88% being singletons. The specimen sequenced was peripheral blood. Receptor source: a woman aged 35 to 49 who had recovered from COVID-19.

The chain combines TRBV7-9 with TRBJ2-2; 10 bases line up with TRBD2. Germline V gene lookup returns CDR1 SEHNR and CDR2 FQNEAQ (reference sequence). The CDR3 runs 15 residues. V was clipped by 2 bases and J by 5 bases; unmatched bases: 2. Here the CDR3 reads CASSLTAGGTGELFF. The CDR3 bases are TGTGCCAGCAGCTTAACAGCGGGAGGGACCGGGGAGCTGTTTTTT.

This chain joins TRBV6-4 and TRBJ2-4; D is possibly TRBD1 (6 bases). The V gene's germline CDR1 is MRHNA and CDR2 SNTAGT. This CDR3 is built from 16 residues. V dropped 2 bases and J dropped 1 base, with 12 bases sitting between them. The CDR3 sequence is CASSDQPGAAKNIQYF. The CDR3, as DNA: TGTGCCAGCAGTGACCAGCCAGGGGCTGCCAAAAACATTCAGTACTTC.

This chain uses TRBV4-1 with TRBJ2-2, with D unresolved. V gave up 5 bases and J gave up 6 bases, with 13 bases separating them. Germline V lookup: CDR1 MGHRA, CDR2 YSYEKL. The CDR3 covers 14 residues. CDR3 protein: CASSFQSAPGELFF. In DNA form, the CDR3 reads TGCGCCAGCAGCTTCCAATCTGCGCCCGGGGAGCTGTTTTTT.

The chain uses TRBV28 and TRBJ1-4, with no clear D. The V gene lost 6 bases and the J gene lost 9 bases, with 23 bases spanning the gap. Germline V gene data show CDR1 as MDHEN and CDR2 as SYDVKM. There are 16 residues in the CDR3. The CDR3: CASSLRAGIPVKKLFF. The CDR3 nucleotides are TGTGCCAGCAGCTTGAGGGCAGGAATCCCGGTGAAAAAACTGTTTTTT.

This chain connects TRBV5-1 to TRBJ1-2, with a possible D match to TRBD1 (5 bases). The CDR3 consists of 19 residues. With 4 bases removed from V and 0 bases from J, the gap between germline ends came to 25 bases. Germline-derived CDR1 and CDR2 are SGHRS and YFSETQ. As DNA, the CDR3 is TGCGCCAGCAGCCCCCGGCCACGGGCAGGGCATTCCTCTAACTATGGCTACACCTTC. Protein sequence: CASSPRPRAGHSSNYGYTF. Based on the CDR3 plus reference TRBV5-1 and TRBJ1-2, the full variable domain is KAGVTQTPRYLIKTRGQQVTLSCSPISGHRSVSWYQQTPGQGLQFLFEYFSETQRNKGNFPGRFSGRQFSNSRSEMNVSTLELGDSALYLCASSPRPRAGHSSNYGYTFGSGTRLTVV.

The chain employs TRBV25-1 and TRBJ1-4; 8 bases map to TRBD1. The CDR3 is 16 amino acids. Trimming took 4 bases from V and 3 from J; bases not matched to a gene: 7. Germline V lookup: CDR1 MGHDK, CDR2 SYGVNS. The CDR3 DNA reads TGTGCCAGCAGTGGGACAGGGATCGGGTCTAATGAAAAACTGTTTTTT. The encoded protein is CASSGTGIGSNEKLFF.

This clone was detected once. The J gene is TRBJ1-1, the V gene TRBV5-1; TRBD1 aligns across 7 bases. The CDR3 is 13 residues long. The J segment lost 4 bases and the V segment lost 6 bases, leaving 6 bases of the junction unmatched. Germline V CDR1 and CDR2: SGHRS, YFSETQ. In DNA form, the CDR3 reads TGCGCCAGCAAAGGGGGCGCGGGCACTGAAGCTTTCTTT. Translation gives CASKGGAGTEAFF.

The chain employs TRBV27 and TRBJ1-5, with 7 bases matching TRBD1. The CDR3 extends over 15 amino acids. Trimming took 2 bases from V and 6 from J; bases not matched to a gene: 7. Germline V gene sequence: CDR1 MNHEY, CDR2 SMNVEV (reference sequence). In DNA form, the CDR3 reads TGTGCCAGCAGTTTAAGTCAGGGGGGATTTCAGCCCCAGCATTTT. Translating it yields CASSLSQGGFQPQHF.

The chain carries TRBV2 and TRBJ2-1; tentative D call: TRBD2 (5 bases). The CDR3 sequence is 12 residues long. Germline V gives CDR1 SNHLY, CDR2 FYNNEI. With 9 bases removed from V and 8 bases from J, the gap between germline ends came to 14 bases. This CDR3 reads CARGDGEDEQFF. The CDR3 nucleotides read TGTGCCAGGGGAGACGGAGAGGATGAGCAGTTCTTC.

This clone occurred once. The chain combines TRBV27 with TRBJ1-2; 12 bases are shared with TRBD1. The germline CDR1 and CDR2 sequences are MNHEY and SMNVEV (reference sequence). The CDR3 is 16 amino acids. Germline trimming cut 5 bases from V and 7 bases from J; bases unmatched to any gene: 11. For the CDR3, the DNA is TGTGCCAGCAGTCCACTGAGGGACAGGGGGCCCGTTGGCTACACCTTC. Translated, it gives CASSPLRDRGPVGYTF.

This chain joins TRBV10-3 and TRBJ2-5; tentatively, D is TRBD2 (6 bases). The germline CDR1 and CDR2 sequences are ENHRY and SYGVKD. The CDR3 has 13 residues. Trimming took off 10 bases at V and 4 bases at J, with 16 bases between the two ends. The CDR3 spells CATPCGGGETQYF. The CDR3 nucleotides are TGTGCCACCCCGTGTGGGGGAGGAGAGACCCAGTACTTC.

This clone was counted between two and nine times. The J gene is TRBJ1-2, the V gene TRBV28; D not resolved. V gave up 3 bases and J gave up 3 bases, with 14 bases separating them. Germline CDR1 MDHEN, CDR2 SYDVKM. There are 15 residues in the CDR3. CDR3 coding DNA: TGTGCCAGCAGTTTGAAACTTAGCAGAGACTATGGCTACACCTTC. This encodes CASSLKLSRDYGYTF.

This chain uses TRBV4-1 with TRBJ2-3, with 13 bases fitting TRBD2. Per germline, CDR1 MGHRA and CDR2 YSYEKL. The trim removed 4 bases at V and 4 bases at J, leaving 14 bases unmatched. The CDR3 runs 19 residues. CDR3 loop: CASSRRTSGGQLSADTQYF. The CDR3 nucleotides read TGCGCCAGCAGCCGAAGGACTAGCGGGGGACAACTGAGTGCAGATACGCAGTATTTT.

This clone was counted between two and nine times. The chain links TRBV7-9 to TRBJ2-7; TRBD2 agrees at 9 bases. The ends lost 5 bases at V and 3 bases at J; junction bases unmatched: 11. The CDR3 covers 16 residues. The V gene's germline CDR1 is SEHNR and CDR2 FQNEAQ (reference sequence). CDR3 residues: CASSPALAGKDYEQYF. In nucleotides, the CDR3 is TGTGCCAGCAGCCCCGCGCTAGCGGGGAAAGACTACGAGCAGTACTTC.

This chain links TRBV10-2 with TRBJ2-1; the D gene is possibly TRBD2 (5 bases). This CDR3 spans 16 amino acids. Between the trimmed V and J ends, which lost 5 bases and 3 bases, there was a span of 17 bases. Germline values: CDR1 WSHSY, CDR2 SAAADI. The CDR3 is CASSRTAGGIYNEQFF. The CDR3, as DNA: TGCGCCAGCAGTCGAACGGCGGGTGGGATCTACAATGAGCAGTTCTTC.

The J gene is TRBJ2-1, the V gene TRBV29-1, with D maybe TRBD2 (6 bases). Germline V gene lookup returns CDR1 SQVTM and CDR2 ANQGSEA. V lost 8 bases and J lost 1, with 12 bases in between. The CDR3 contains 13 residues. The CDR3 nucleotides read TGCAGCTCACGTAGCGGTTCCTACAATGAGCAGTTCTTC. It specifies CSSRSGSYNEQFF.

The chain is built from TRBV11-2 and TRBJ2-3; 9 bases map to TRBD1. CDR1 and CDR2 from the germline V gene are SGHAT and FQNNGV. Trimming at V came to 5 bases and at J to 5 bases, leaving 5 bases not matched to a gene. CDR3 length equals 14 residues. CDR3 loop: CASSRTGAQDTQYF. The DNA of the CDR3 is TGTGCCAGCAGCCGGACAGGGGCACAAGATACGCAGTATTTT. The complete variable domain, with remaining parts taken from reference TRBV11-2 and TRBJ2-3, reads EAGVAQSPRYKIIEKRQSVAFWCNPISGHATLYWYQQILGQGPKLLIQFQNNGVVDDSQLPKDRFSAERLKGVDSTLKIQPAKLEDSAVYLCASSRTGAQDTQYFGPGTRLTVL.

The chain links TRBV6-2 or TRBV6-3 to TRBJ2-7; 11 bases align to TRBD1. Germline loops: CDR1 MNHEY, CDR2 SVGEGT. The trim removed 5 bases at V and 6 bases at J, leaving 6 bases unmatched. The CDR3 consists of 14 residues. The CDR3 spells CASSQTGQGVEQYF. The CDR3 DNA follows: TGTGCCAGCAGTCAAACGGGACAGGGGGTCGAGCAGTACTTC.

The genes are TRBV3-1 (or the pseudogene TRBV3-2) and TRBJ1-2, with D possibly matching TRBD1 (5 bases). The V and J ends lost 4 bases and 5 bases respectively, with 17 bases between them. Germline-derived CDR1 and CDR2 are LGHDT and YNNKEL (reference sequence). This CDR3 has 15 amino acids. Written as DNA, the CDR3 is TGTGCCAGCAGCCGCGTACTGGGGGGAGAATATGGCTACACCTTC. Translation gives CASSRVLGGEYGYTF.

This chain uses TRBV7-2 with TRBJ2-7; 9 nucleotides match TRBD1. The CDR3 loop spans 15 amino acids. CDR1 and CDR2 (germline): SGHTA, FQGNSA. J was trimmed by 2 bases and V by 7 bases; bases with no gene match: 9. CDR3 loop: CASTNPGQGTYEQYF. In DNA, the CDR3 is TGTGCCAGCACGAACCCGGGACAGGGAACCTACGAGCAGTACTTC.

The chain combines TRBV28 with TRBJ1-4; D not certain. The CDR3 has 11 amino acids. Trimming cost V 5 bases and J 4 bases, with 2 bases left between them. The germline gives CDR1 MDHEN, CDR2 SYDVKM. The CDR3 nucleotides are TGTGCCAGCAGTCGTAATGAAAAACTGTTTTTT. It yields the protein CASSRNEKLFF. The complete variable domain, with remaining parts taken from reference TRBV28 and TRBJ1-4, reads DVKVTQSSRYLVKRTGEKVFLECVQDMDHENMFWYRQDPGLGLRLIYFSYDVKMKEKGDIPEGYSVSREKKERFSLILESASTNQTSMYLCASSRNEKLFFGSGTQLSVL.

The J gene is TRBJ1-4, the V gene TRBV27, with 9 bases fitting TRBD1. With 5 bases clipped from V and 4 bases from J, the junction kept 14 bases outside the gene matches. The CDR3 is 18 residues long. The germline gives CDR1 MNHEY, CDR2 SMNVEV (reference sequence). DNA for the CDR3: TGTGCCAGCAGTCCCGAACCGACAGGGGGAAATAATAATGAAAAACTGTTTTTT. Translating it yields CASSPEPTGGNNNEKLFF. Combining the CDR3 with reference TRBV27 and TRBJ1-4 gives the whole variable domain EAQVTQNPRYLITVTGKKLTVTCSQNMNHEYMSWYRQDPGLGLRQIYYSMNVEVTDKGDVPEGYKVSRKEKRNFPLILESPSPNQTSLYFCASSPEPTGGNNNEKLFFGSGTQLSVL.

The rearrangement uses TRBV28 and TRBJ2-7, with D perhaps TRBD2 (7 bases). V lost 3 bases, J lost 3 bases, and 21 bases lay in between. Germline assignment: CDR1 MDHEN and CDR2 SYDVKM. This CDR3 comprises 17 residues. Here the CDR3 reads CASSLSPGAGANYEQYF. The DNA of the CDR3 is TGTGCCAGCAGTTTGTCGCCGGGGGCGGGGGCAAACTACGAGCAGTACTTC. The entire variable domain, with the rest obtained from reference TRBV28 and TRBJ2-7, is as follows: DVKVTQSSRYLVKRTGEKVFLECVQDMDHENMFWYRQDPGLGLRLIYFSYDVKMKEKGDIPEGYSVSREKKERFSLILESASTNQTSMYLCASSLSPGAGANYEQYFGPGTRLTVT.

The CDR3 reads CASSYDEVSGSSYNEQFF. The DNA for the CDR3 is TGTGCCAGCAGCTACGATGAGGTGAGCGGGAGCTCCTACAATGAGCAGTTCTTC. The gene calls are TRBV4-2 and TRBJ2-1; TRBD2 matches 8 bases. The CDR3 is 18 residues long. V dropped 5 bases and J dropped 0; count of bases not matched to a gene: 12. In germline, CDR1 is LGHNA, CDR2 YNFKEQ.